This TCR beta chain was identified during a study of T cells in Graves' hyperthyroidism and ophthalmopathy. Study results and caveats: From stable hyperthyroidism, ophthalmopathy was set apart by a 13 V-J model. Ophthalmopathy was predicted by the model a median of roughly 6.7 months ahead of onset.

V lost 4 bases to trimming and J lost 8 bases, with 17 bases between them. The CDR3 is made up of 14 amino acids. The germline V gene has CDR1 MNHEY and CDR2 SVGEGT. The table lists this clonotype with many counts. The antigen remains undetermined. When hyperthyroidism was first diagnosed, the blood sample was taken, preceding any ophthalmopathy symptoms. What was amplified from RNA transcripts were TCR beta CDR3 regions. The HTBI set primed first-round TCR CDR3 RT-PCR. TCRdb processed the multiplex PCR reads anew with MiXCR; each CDR3 protein has one entry. The repertoire holds under 300,000 distinct CDR3 sequences, nearly 15% seen once, with roughly 30% in the top ten.

J is TRBJ1-2 and V is TRBV6-2 or TRBV6-3; D might be TRBD1 (6 bases). This TCR came from a woman between 50 and 59 years old with Graves' hyperthyroidism that later progressed to Graves' ophthalmopathy. Sequenced material: blood. DNA of the CDR3: TGTGCCAGCAGTTTAAGGACAGCCTCATGGGGCTACACCTTC. Encoded protein: CASSLRTASWGYTF.